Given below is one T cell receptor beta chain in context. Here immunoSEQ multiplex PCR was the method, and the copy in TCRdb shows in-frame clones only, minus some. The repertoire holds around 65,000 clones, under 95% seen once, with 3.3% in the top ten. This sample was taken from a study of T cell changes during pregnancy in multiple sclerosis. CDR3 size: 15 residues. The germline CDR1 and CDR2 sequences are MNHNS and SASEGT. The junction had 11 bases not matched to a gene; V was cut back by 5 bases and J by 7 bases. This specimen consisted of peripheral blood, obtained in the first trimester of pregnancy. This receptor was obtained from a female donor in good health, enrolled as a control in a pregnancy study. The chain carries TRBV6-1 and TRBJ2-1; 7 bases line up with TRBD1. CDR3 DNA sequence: TGTGCCAGCAGTCTAGGGACAGCGTCCCATAATGAGCAGTTCTTC. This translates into CASSLGTASHNEQFF.